This T cell receptor beta chain was identified in a study of blood T cell repertoires in COVID-19. Clones were read by immunoSEQ multiplex PCR, and TCRdb kept only the in-frame ones, dropping some. The sample holds tens of thousands of clones, 65% to 90% seen once. Germline V gene data show CDR1 as MNHEY and CDR2 as SMNVEV (reference sequence). This CDR3 is 14 amino acids long. V lost 5 bases, J lost 0 bases, and 8 bases lay in between. Material for sequencing was peripheral blood. The receptor comes from a woman aged 60-70 years with acute or convalescent COVID-19. The chain joins TRBV27 to TRBJ1-5; D gene unclear. The CDR3 is CASSGEYSNQPQHF. The CDR3 DNA reads TGTGCCAGCAGTGGGGAGTATAGCAATCAGCCCCAGCATTTT.